These T cell receptor beta chains were read from a single sample in a study of T cell responses to AZD1222 COVID-19 vaccine. The protocol was immunoSEQ multiplex PCR, while the TCRdb copy is restricted to in-frame clones and leaves out a portion. The sample has 150,000 to 200,000 clones, 85% to 95% seen once; the top ten hold about 10%. The sequenced sample was peripheral blood, obtained on day 0 of AZD1222 vaccination. The receptors shown here come from an adult in good health. The CDR3 runs from the conserved cysteine through the conserved F or W. Each record gives: CDR3 length, V gene, CDR3 protein.

length: 14; V: TRBV5-4; CDR3: CASSERTGTNRAFF
length: 22; V: TRBV6-6; CDR3: CASSHDTIVGRDRGRVGQPQHF
length: 21; V: TRBV28; CDR3: CASSSPFGLAGVTQGYNEQFF
length: 14; V: TRBV6-5; CDR3: CASSAGLTNEKLFF
length: 14; V: TRBV19; CDR3: CASSLDGRTTEAFF
length: 16; V: TRBV7-2; CDR3: CASSLGPGGSGNTIYF
length: 15; V: TRBV28; CDR3: CASSLRAQFGEKLFF
length: 15; V: TRBV28; CDR3: CASSGTGTGNNEQFF
length: 17; V: TRBV28; CDR3: CASRTQAKPEFNEKLFF
length: 13; V: TRBV6-2/TRBV6-3; CDR3: CASSYRKESSGHF
length: 16; V: TRBV11-2; CDR3: CASSATPTGGSYGYTF
length: 13; V: TRBV6-1; CDR3: CASSERQEYGYTF
length: 16; V: TRBV19; CDR3: CASSLPGLAGPDEQFF
length: 19; V: TRBV6-6; CDR3: CASSHRTSGSRSGKYTQYF
length: 12; V: TRBV12-3/TRBV12-4; CDR3: CASRDRGEGYTF
length: 13; V: TRBV18; CDR3: CASSPGPNTEAFF
length: 19; V: TRBV24-1; CDR3: CATSAGHTSGSFIDNEQFF
length: 16; V: TRBV7-9; CDR3: CASSLAPGGRGTEAFF
length: 14; V: TRBV25-1; CDR3: CASSPGQGDTEAFF
length: 16; V: TRBV6-5; CDR3: CASSYQDPRGNQPQHF
length: 15; V: TRBV15; CDR3: CATSRNTGGGYGYTF
length: 16; V: TRBV5-5; CDR3: CASSLNRRGVNYGYTF
length: 16; V: TRBV18; CDR3: CASSPANRGTNEKLFF
length: 13; V: TRBV6-5; CDR3: CASSTEPSTEAFF
length: 17; V: TRBV4-1; CDR3: CASSQELAGGEGETQYF